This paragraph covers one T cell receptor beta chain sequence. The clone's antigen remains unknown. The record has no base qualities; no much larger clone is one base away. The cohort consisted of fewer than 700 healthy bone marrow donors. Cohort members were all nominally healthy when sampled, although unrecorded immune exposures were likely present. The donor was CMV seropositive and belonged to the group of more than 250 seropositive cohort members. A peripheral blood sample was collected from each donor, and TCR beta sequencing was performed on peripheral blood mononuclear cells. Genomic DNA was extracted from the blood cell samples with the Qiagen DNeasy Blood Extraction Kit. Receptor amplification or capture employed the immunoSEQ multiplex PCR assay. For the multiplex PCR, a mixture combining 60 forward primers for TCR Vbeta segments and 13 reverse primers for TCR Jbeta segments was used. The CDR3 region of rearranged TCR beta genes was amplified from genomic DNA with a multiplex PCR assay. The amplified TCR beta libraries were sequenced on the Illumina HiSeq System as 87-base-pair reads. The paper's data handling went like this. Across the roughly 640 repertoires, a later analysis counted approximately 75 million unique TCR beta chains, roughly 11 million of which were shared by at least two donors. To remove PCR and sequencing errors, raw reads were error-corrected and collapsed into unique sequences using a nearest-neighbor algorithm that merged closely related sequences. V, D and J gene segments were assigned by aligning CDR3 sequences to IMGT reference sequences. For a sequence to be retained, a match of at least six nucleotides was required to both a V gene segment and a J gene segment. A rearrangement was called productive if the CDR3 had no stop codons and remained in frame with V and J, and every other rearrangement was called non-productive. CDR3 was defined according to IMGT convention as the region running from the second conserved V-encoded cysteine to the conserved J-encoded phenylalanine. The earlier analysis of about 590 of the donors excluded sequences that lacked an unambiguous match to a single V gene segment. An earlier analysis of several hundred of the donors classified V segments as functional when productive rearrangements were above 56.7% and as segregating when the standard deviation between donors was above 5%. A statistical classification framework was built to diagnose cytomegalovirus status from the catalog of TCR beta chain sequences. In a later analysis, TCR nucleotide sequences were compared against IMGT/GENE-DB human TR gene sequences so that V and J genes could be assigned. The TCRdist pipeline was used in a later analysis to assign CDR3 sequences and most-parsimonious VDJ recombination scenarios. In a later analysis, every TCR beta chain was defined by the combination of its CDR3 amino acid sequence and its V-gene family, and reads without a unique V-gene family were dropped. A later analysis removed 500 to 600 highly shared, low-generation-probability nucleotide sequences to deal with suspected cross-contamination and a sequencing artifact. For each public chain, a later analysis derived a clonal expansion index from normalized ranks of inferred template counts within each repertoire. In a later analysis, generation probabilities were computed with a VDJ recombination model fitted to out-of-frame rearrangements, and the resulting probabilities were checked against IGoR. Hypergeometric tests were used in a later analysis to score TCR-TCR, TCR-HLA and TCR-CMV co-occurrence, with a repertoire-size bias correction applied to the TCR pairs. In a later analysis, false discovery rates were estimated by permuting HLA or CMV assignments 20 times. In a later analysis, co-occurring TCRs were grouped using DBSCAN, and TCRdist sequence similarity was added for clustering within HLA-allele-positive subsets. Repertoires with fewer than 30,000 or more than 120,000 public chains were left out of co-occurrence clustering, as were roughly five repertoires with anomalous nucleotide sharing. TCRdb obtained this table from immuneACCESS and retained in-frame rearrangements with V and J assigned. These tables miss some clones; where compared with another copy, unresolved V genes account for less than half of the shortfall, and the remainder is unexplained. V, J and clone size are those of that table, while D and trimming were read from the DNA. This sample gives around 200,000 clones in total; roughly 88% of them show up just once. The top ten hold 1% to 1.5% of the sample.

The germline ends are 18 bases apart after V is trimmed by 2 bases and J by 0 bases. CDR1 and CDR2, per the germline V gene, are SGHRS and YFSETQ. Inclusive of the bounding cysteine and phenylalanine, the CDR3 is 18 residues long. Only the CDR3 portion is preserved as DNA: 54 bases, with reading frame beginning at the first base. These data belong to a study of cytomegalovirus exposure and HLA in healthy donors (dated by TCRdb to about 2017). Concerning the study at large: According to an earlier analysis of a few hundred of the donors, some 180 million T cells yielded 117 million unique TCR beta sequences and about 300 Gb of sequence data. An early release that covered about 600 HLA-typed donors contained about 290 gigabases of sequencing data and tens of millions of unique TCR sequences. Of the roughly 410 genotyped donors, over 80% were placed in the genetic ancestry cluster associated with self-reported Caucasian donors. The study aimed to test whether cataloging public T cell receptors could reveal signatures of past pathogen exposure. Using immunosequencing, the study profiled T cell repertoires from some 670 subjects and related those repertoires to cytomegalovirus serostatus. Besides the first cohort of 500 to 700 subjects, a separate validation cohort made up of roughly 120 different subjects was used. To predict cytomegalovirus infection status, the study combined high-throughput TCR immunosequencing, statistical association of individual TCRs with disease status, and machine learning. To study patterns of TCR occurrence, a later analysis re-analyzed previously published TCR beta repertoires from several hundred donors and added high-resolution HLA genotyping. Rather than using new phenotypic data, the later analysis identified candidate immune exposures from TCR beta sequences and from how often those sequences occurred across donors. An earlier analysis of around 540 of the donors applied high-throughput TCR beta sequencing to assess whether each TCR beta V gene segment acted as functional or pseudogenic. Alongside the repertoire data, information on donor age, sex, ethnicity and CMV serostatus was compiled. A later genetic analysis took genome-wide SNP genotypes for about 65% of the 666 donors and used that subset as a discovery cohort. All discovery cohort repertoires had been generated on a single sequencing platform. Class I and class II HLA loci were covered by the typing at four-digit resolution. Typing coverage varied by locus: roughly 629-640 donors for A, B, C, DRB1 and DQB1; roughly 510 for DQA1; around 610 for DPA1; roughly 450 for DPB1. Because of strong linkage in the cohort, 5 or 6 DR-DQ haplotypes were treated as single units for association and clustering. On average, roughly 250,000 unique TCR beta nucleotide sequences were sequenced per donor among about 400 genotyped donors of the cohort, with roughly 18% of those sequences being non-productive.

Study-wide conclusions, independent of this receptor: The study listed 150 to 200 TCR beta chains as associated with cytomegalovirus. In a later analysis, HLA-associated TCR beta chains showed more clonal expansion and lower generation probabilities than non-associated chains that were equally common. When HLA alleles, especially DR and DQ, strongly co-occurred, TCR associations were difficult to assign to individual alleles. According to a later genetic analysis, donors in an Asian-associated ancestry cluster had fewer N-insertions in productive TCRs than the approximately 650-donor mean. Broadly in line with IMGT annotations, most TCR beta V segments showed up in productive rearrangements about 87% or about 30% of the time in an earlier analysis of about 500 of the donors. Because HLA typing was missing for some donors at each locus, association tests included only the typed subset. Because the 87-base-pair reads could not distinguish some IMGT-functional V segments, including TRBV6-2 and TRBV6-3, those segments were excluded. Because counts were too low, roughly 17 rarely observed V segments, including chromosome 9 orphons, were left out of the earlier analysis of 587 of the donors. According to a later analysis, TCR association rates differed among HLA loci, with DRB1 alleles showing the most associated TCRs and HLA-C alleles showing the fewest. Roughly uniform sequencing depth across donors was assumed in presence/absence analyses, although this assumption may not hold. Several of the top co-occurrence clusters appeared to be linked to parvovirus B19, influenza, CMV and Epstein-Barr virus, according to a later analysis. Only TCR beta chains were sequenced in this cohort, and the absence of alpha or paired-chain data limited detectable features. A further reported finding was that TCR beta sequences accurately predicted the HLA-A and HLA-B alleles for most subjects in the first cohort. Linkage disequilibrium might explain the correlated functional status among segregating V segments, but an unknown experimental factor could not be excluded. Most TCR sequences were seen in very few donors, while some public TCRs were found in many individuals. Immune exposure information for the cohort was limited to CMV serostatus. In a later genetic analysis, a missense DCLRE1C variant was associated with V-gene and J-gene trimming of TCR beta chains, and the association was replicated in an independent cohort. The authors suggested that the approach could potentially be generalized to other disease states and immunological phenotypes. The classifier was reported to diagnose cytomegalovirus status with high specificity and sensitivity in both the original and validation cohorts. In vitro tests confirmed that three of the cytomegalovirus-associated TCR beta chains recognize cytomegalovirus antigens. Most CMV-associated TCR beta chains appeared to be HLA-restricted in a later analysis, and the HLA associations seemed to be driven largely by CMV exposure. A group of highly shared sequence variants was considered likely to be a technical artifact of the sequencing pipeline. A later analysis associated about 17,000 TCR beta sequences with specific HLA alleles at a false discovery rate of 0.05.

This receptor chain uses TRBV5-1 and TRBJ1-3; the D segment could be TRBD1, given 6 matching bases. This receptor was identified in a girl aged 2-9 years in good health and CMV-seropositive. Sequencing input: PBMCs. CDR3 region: CASSLISGQPFSGNTIYF. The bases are TGCGCCAGCAGCTTAATTAGTGGACAGCCTTTCTCTGGAAACACCATATATTTT. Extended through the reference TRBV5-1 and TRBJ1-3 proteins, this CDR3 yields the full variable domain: KAGVTQTPRYLIKTRGQQVTLSCSPISGHRSVSWYQQTPGQGLQFLFEYFSETQRNKGNFPGRFSGRQFSNSRSEMNVSTLELGDSALYLCASSLISGQPFSGNTIYFGEGSWLTVV.